The clone carrying this TCR beta chain was observed at least ten times. Antigen: not known. This CDR3 region has 17 residues. The germline V gene has CDR1 SQVTM and CDR2 ANQGSEA. V was cut by 5 bases and J by 1 base, with 22 bases left in between. Amplification of TCR beta CDR3 regions was performed using RNA transcripts as template. The study used the HTBI primer set for a first-round RT-PCR of the TCR CDR3. TCRdb used MiXCR to reprocess the multiplex PCR reads, holding one entry per CDR3 protein. Of over 500,000 distinct CDR3 sequences listed, 15% to 20% were seen once; the top ten hold about 16%. Enrolled ophthalmopathy patients presented with a Clinical Activity Score of at least 3, a NOSPECS grade of at least 4, and disease duration under 3 months. In making diagnoses, clinical symptoms, serum thyroxine and TRAb, thyroid ultrasound and orbital computed tomography were all used. Cells are PBMCs isolated from 10 ml of fresh blood.

The data were obtained in a study of T cells in Graves' hyperthyroidism and ophthalmopathy. General study findings and limits: Clonotypes that were expanded in thyroid above 0.001 mostly appeared in blood too.

The chain combines TRBV29-1 with TRBJ2-3; either TRBD1 or TRBD2 may supply D (5 bases each). The sequenced material came from blood. This TCR was recovered from a woman between 18 and 29 years old with Graves' ophthalmopathy. DNA for the CDR3: TGCAGCGTTACTCACCCCCCTAGGGACGAACGCACAGATACGCAGTATTTT. Residues: CSVTHPPRDERTDTQYF.